The 28 T cell receptor beta chains presented below share a single source sample, sequenced in a study of cytomegalovirus exposure and HLA in healthy donors. PCR used 60 Vbeta primers and 13 Jbeta primers. Profiled with immunoSEQ multiplex PCR; TCRdb holds only in-frame clones, not every one. Among about 220,000 clones listed, around 75% were seen once. Material for sequencing was PBMCs. These receptors were obtained from a woman in her 30s in good health and CMV-seronegative.

The DNA for the CDR3 is TGTGCCAGCAGCTTAGGTGCTAGCAGCAATGAGCAGTTCTTC. This gives the protein CASSLGASSNEQFF. This sequence joins TRBV7-9 and TRBJ2-1; D might be TRBD2 (5 bases). In germline, CDR1 is SEHNR, CDR2 FQNEAQ (reference sequence). V gave up 1 base and J gave up 6 bases, with 10 bases separating them. The CDR3 spans 14 residues.

The chain combines TRBV30 with TRBJ2-2; 10 bases map to TRBD1. CDR1 and CDR2 from the germline V gene are GTSNPN and SVGIG (reference sequence). The CDR3 spans 16 residues. J lost 3 bases, V lost 1 base, and 5 bases had no gene match. The CDR3, as DNA: TGTGCCTGGAGTGCTCGGGACAGGGGTTACACCGGGGAGCTGTTTTTT. Encoded protein: CAWSARDRGYTGELFF.

The chain joins TRBV7-3 to TRBJ2-7; possibly TRBD2 for D (5 bases). The CDR3 is 13 residues long. Germline loops: CDR1 SGHTA, CDR2 FQGTGA. V was cut by 5 bases and J by 6 bases, with 14 bases left in between. The CDR3 here is CASSRLLASEQYF. The CDR3 DNA sequence: TGTGCCAGCAGCCGACTCCTAGCTTCCGAGCAGTACTTC.

This clone has only a few counts. The rearrangement links TRBV19 to TRBJ2-1; D ambiguous. The CDR3 loop spans 14 amino acids. Trimming shortened V by 10 bases and J by 3 bases, and 16 bases separated the two germline ends. Germline V gene data show CDR1 as LNHDA and CDR2 as SQIVND (reference sequence). The CDR3 nucleotides are TGTGCCACTACCCACGGCGGCAACTACAATGAGCAGTTCTTC. Protein sequence: CATTHGGNYNEQFF.

V is TRBV5-5 and J is TRBJ2-7; a possible D gene is TRBD1 (5 bases). The germline CDR1 and CDR2 sequences are SGHKS and YYEKEE (reference sequence). CDR3 length: 17 residues. V shed 3 bases and J shed 0 bases, with 19 bases lying between them. CDR3 nucleotide sequence: TGTGCCAGCAGCTCAACTACCCAGGGCGTTTCCTCCTACGAGCAGTACTTC. Encoded protein: CASSSTTQGVSSYEQYF.

The chain recombines TRBV19 with TRBJ2-1; 7 bases line up with TRBD2. V trimming: 1 base; J trimming: 5 bases; junction bases outside the gene matches: 11. The CDR3 is 17 residues long. Germline-derived CDR1 and CDR2 are LNHDA and SQIVND (reference sequence). Here the CDR3 reads CASSIGLTRDYNNEQFF. The CDR3 DNA is TGTGCCAGTAGTATAGGCTTGACCCGGGACTATAACAATGAGCAGTTCTTC.

This chain connects TRBV6-6 to TRBJ2-5; TRBD2 might be the D (5 bases). V shed 2 bases and J shed 7 bases, with 14 bases lying between them. This CDR3 is 14 amino acids long. Per germline, CDR1 MNHNY and CDR2 SVGAGI (reference sequence). CDR3 in DNA: TGTGCCAGCAGTTACACCTATTTGGACTCGACCCAGTACTTC. The encoded protein is CASSYTYLDSTQYF.

This clone has a count of ten or more. J is TRBJ1-1 and V is TRBV6-5; no clear D. This CDR3 contains 15 residues. The ends were cut back, 5 bases at V and 1 base at J, with 14 bases in the middle. Per germline, CDR1 MNHEY and CDR2 SVGAGI. The CDR3 reads CASSPLEPGNTEAFF. CDR3 nucleotide sequence: TGTGCCAGCAGTCCCCTCGAGCCAGGGAACACTGAAGCTTTCTTT.

The chain joins TRBV27 to TRBJ2-2, with D uncertain. Germline V gene lookup returns CDR1 MNHEY and CDR2 SMNVEV (reference sequence). V was trimmed by 4 bases and J by 6 bases, leaving 9 bases between them. The CDR3 is 13 residues long. CDR3 sequence: CASSSSLAGELFF. For the CDR3, the DNA is TGTGCCAGCAGTTCCTCTCTTGCCGGGGAGCTGTTTTTT.

CDR3 sequence: CSVEVPRENTGELFF. The CDR3 DNA sequence: TGCAGCGTTGAAGTCCCCAGGGAGAACACCGGGGAGCTGTTTTTT. V gene TRBV29-1 combines with J gene TRBJ2-2; tentative D call: TRBD1 (5 bases). Germline V gives CDR1 SQVTM, CDR2 ANQGSEA. The CDR3 runs to 15 residues. Deletions cut 1 base from V and 1 base from J, with 10 bases between.

The V gene is TRBV29-1, the J gene TRBJ1-2; D not certain. The ends were cut back, 2 bases at V and 8 bases at J, with 15 bases in the middle. This CDR3 is 13 amino acids long. Per the germline V gene, CDR1 is SQVTM and CDR2 is ANQGSEA. CDR3 nucleotides: TGCAGCGTTGAATTCGGCCCAACCAGGGGCTACACCTTC. Protein product: CSVEFGPTRGYTF.

The sample holds a few counts of this clone. The rearrangement joins TRBV9 to TRBJ1-1; 8 bases agree with TRBD1. Germline CDR1 and CDR2: SGDLS and YYNGEE. The CDR3 totals 16 residues. The junction had 11 bases not matched to a gene; V was cut back by 3 bases and J by 4 bases. In nucleotides, the CDR3 is TGTGCCAGCAGCGGGGCAGGGGGCCCCCACCCCACTGAAGCTTTCTTT. It translates to CASSGAGGPHPTEAFF.

This clone was detected a few times. The gene calls are TRBV19 and TRBJ1-4; 10 bases fit TRBD1. V was clipped by 1 base and J by 8 bases; unmatched bases: 4. From germline, CDR1 is LNHDA and CDR2 SQIVND (reference sequence). CDR3 length: 15 residues. CDR3 protein: CASSIVGTGEEKLFF. The DNA for the CDR3 is TGTGCCAGTAGTATAGTTGGGACAGGGGAAGAAAAACTGTTTTTT. Full variable domain (outside the CDR3, taken from reference TRBV19 and TRBJ1-4): DGGITQSPKYLFRKEGQNVTLSCEQNLNHDAMYWYRQDPGQGLRLIYYSQIVNDFQKGDIAEGYSVSREKKESFPLTVTSAQKNPTAFYLCASSIVGTGEEKLFFGSGTQLSVL.

J is TRBJ1-2 and V is TRBV6-5; 9 positions agree with TRBD1. Losses at the gene ends were 5 bases for V and 4 bases for J; bases not matched to a gene: 8. Germline CDR1 reads MNHEY; CDR2 reads SVGAGI. The CDR3 totals 15 residues. As DNA, the CDR3 is TGTGCCAGCAGTGGTACCGGGACAGGGCCCTATGGCTACACCTTC. It encodes CASSGTGTGPYGYTF.

The V and J genes are TRBV11-3 and TRBJ1-1; D gene unclear. CDR3 length equals 13 residues. The V gene lost 2 bases and the J gene lost 3 bases, with 7 bases spanning the gap. CDR1 SGHNT and CDR2 YENEEA come from the germline V gene. For the CDR3, the DNA is TGTGCCAGCAGCTTAAACGGTTACACTGAAGCTTTCTTT. Translated, it gives CASSLNGYTEAFF. Full variable domain (outside the CDR3, taken from reference TRBV11-3 and TRBJ1-1): EAGVVQSPRYKIIEKKQPVAFWCNPISGHNTLYWYLQNLGQGPELLIRYENEEAVDDSQLPKDRFSAERLKGVDSTLKIQPAELGDSAVYLCASSLNGYTEAFFGQGTRLTVV.

The J gene is TRBJ2-1, the V gene TRBV19, with D possibly TRBD2 on 6 matching bases. The length of the CDR3 is 16 residues. The germline CDR1 and CDR2 sequences are LNHDA and SQIVND (reference sequence). The V end was cut by 3 bases, the J end by 2 bases, with 14 bases between. Here the CDR3 DNA reads TGTGCCAGTAGTATCTTCCTTAGCGGTACCTACAATGAGCAGTTCTTC. This gives the protein CASSIFLSGTYNEQFF.

This clone has only one observation. The chain links TRBV27 to TRBJ2-2, with 11 bases identical to TRBD2. The CDR3 is 13 amino acids. Germline-derived CDR1 and CDR2 are MNHEY and SMNVEV (reference sequence). Unmatched junction bases numbered 3, after V lost 9 bases and J lost 6 bases. Here the CDR3 DNA reads TGTGCCAGTAATAGCGGGGGGGCCGGGGAGCTGTTTTTT. It translates to CASNSGGAGELFF.

Only a few counts were recorded for this clone. Additional DNA sequences in this sample encode the identical CDR3. J is TRBJ1-2 and V is TRBV6-1; tentatively, D is TRBD1 (6 bases). CDR1 MNHNS and CDR2 SASEGT come from the germline V gene. The CDR3 runs 13 residues. The V end was cut by 1 base, the J end by 4 bases, with 7 bases between. The CDR3 region has the DNA TGTGCCAGCAGTGAAGGAGGGGGCTATGGCTACACCTTC. Translating gives CASSEGGGYGYTF.

The chain links TRBV5-4 to TRBJ2-5, with TRBD2 matching over 13 bases. With 5 bases clipped from V and 5 bases from J, the junction kept 9 bases outside the gene matches. Germline CDR1 and CDR2: SGHNT and YYREEE (reference sequence). The CDR3 consists of 16 residues. The CDR3 DNA follows: TGTGCCAGCAGTTCGGGACTAGCGGGGTCCCGCGAGACCCAGTACTTC. Translated: CASSSGLAGSRETQYF.

This clone was seen a handful of times. This chain uses TRBV12-5 with TRBJ1-5, with 8 bases fitting TRBD1. From germline, CDR1 is LGHNT and CDR2 FRNRAP. The length of the CDR3 is 14 residues. J was trimmed by 4 bases and V by 3 bases; bases with no gene match: 2. The CDR3, as DNA: TGTGCTAGTGGTTTACAGGGGGGAAATCAGCCCCAGCATTTT. It encodes CASGLQGGNQPQHF.

The chain links TRBV6-5 to TRBJ2-2; possibly TRBD2 for D (5 bases). V lost 0 bases, J lost 4 bases, and 12 bases lay in between. This CDR3 comprises 16 residues. Germline CDR1 and CDR2: MNHEY and SVGAGI. CDR3 sequence: CASSYSIVEGTGELFF. The CDR3 nucleotides are TGTGCCAGCAGTTACTCGATAGTCGAGGGCACCGGGGAGCTGTTTTTT.

The V gene is TRBV9, the J gene TRBJ2-5; the D gene is possibly TRBD2 (5 bases). CDR1 and CDR2 from the germline V gene are SGDLS and YYNGEE. This CDR3 has 14 amino acids. Trimming shortened V by 0 bases and J by 5 bases, and 11 bases separated the two germline ends. CDR3 residues: CASSVGPSPETQYF. CDR3 in DNA: TGTGCCAGCAGCGTAGGGCCTAGCCCGGAGACCCAGTACTTC.

The rearrangement joins TRBV11-2 to TRBJ2-3; D may be TRBD2 (5 bases). The CDR3 loop spans 17 amino acids. V was clipped by 1 base and J by 2 bases, with 16 bases between them. Germline CDR1 SGHAT, CDR2 FQNNGV. The CDR3 DNA sequence: TGTGCCAGCAGCTTAGGGTGGGGTACGAGGGACACAGATACGCAGTATTTT. The encoded protein is CASSLGWGTRDTDTQYF.

The rearrangement joins TRBV19 to TRBJ2-1, with 9 bases aligning to TRBD2. The length of the CDR3 is 16 residues. J lost 8 bases, V lost 3 bases, and 11 bases had no gene match. CDR1 LNHDA and CDR2 SQIVND come from the germline V gene (reference sequence). The CDR3 DNA reads TGTGCCAGTAGTATTCTCAGGAGTAGCGGGGGAGATGAGCAGTTCTTC. Translating gives CASSILRSSGGDEQFF.

The genes are TRBV9 and TRBJ2-7; weak D call: TRBD1 (5 bases). With 0 bases removed from V and 1 base from J, the gap between germline ends came to 11 bases. From germline, CDR1 is SGDLS and CDR2 YYNGEE. CDR3 size: 15 residues. The CDR3 loop reads CASSVAPQGSYEQYF. Written as DNA, the CDR3 is TGTGCCAGCAGCGTAGCACCCCAGGGATCCTACGAGCAGTACTTC. Full variable domain (missing parts from reference TRBV9 and TRBJ2-7): DSGVTQTPKHLITATGQRVTLRCSPRSGDLSVYWYQQSLDQGLQFLIQYYNGEERAKGNILERFSAQQFPDLHSELNLSSLELGDSALYFCASSVAPQGSYEQYFGPGTRLTVT.

V gene TRBV4-2 combines with J gene TRBJ1-2, with 8 bases matching TRBD1. There are 15 residues in the CDR3. Germline CDR1 LGHNA, CDR2 YNFKEQ. Unmatched junction bases numbered 6, after V lost 3 bases and J lost 3 bases. The CDR3 nucleotides read TGTGCCAGCAGCCATTCCCAGGGGGCTGACTATGGCTACACCTTC. This encodes CASSHSQGADYGYTF.

The chain joins TRBV7-9 to TRBJ2-1; D might be TRBD2 (5 bases). Per the germline V gene, CDR1 is SEHNR and CDR2 is FQNEAQ (reference sequence). The ends were cut back, 5 bases at V and 2 bases at J, with 13 bases in the middle. The CDR3 sequence is 15 residues long. This CDR3 is CASSPPRAAYNEQFF. CDR3 nucleotides: TGTGCCAGCAGCCCCCCAAGAGCGGCCTACAATGAGCAGTTCTTC.

V is TRBV6-4 and J is TRBJ1-2, with 12 bases aligning to TRBD1. Germline CDR1 and CDR2: MRHNA and SNTAGT. With 3 bases clipped from V and 4 bases from J, the junction kept 3 bases outside the gene matches. The CDR3 length is 15 residues. This CDR3 reads CASSEGTGGSYGYTF. CDR3 sequence (DNA): TGTGCCAGCAGTGAAGGGACAGGGGGCAGCTATGGCTACACCTTC.